Listed below are T cell receptor beta chains from one sample, sequenced in a study of beta chain features in type 1 diabetes. Assay used: immunoSEQ multiplex PCR; TCRdb lists only in-frame clones, some missing. The data contain approximately 15,000 clones, around three quarters of them singletons. The sequencing input was Tregs from blood. The source of these receptors is a man aged 25 to 45 with type 1 diabetes. Each CDR3 is given with its conserved first and last residue. D genes are given only for firm matches. Rows give clone size only sometimes, using once, few, many, or a class for an expanded clone.

.,TRBV5-1,.,TRBJ1-2,CASSFLDGVIAGYTF,TGCGCCAGCAGCTTTCTGGACGGGGTAATTGCTGGCTACACCTTC
TRBD2,TRBV5-6,.,TRBJ2-7,CASSLGTTEQYF,TGTGCCAGCAGCCTGGGGACTACCGAGCAGTACTTC
TRBD2,TRBV5-4,once,TRBJ2-7,CASSLGLASYEQYF,TGTGCCAGCAGCCTCGGACTAGCGAGCTACGAGCAGTACTTC
TRBD2,TRBV7-9,once,TRBJ2-1,CASSQTSGAPYNEQFF,TGTGCCAGCAGCCAAACTAGCGGCGCTCCGTACAATGAGCAGTTCTTC
.,TRBV6-5,.,TRBJ1-3,CASTLGGVGNTIYF,TGTGCCAGCACCCTAGGAGGCGTCGGAAACACCATATATTTT
TRBD2,TRBV4-2,once,TRBJ2-2,CASSQASGGPWTGELFF,TGTGCCAGCAGCCAAGCTAGCGGGGGGCCGTGGACCGGGGAGCTGTTTTTT
.,TRBV11-2,.,TRBJ2-3,CASSFRGAPTDTQYF,TGTGCCAGCAGCTTTCGGGGGGCTCCCACAGATACGCAGTATTTT
.,TRBV2,.,TRBJ1-3,CASSRDSGNTIYF,TGTGCCAGCAGCCGGGACTCTGGAAACACCATATATTTT
TRBD2,TRBV7-9,.,TRBJ2-7,CASSLSLAGYPYEQYF,TGTGCCAGCAGCTTATCACTAGCGGGATATCCCTACGAGCAGTACTTC
TRBD1,TRBV19,.,TRBJ1-2,CASSILGQGYGYTF,TGTGCCAGTAGTATTCTGGGACAGGGCTATGGCTACACCTTC
.,TRBV18,.,TRBJ1-5,CASSSWGESSQPQHF,TGTGCCAGCTCCTCTTGGGGGGAATCGAGCCAGCCCCAGCATTTT